A selection of T cell receptor beta chains follows, all from one sample in a study of spatial heterogeneity in lung cancer. TCRdb used MiXCR to reprocess the 5' RACE reads, holding one entry per CDR3 protein. Here the sample spans about 56,000 distinct CDR3 sequences, 7.5% to 8.5% being singletons. The sample consisted of PBMCs, taken at surgery. The receptors originated from a female donor with early-stage non-small cell lung cancer. Each CDR3 is given with its conserved first and last residue. A D gene is named only where the DNA matches it firmly. A row's size may be missing; if present it is once, few, many or a size class.

TRBJ2-3 many TRBV7-9 14 NA CASSARLSTDTQYF TGTGCCAGCAGCGCGCGACTCAGCACAGATACGCAGTATTTT
TRBJ1-2 many TRBV27 13 NA CASSLNNGYGYTF TGTGCCAGCAGTTTGAATAACGGCTATGGCTACACCTTC
TRBJ1-6 many TRBV7-3 13 NA CASSLGGNSPLHF TGTGCCAGCAGCTTGGGGGGGAATTCACCCCTCCACTTT
TRBJ1-1 many TRBV28 12 NA CASSSSNTEAFF TGTGCCAGCAGTTCCTCCAACACTGAAGCTTTCTTT
TRBJ2-5 medium-sized TRBV5-6 14 NA CASRRRGAEETQYF TGTGCCAGCAGGAGAAGGGGGGCGGAAGAGACCCAGTACTTC
TRBJ2-3 many TRBV28 15 NA CASTLGRVRTDTQYF TGTGCCAGCACCCTGGGGCGGGTCCGCACAGATACGCAGTATTTT
TRBJ1-5 NA TRBV5-5 16 NA CASSLDGRIPDQPQHF TGTGCCAGCAGCTTGGACGGCAGAATCCCCGATCAGCCCCAGCATTTT
TRBJ1-2 NA TRBV25-1 13 NA CASSIGRTYGYTF TGTGCCAGCAGCATAGGACGGACGTATGGCTACACCTTC
TRBJ1-5 few TRBV6-5 16 TRBD1 CASSYLGQAGNQPQHF TGTGCCAGCAGTTACCTGGGACAGGCGGGCAATCAGCCCCAGCATTTT
TRBJ2-1 many TRBV27 14 NA CASSFKGGYNEQFF TGTGCCAGCAGTTTTAAGGGTGGGTACAATGAGCAGTTCTTC
TRBJ1-2 many TRBV5-1 19 TRBD1 CASSSPGTGGSFPNYGYTF TGCGCCAGCAGCTCGCCCGGGACAGGGGGCTCATTCCCCAACTATGGCTACACCTTC
TRBJ2-5 NA TRBV29-1 13 TRBD2 CSVVTGGDETQYF TGCAGCGTTGTCACGGGAGGTGATGAGACCCAGTACTTC
TRBJ2-7 few TRBV23-1 12 NA CASSPTGFEQYF TGCGCCAGCAGCCCTACCGGATTCGAGCAGTACTTC
TRBJ2-6 NA TRBV5-1 12 NA CASRTGTNILTF TGCGCCAGCAGAACGGGAACCAACATCCTGACTTTC
TRBJ2-3 NA TRBV6-5 11 NA CASMGVDTQYF TGTGCCAGCATGGGGGTTGATACGCAGTATTTT
TRBJ2-2 NA TRBV20-1 14 TRBD1 CSHRQGLNTGELFF TGCAGTCATCGACAGGGGCTTAACACCGGGGAGCTGTTTTTT
TRBJ1-1 many TRBV10-3 11 NA CAIVGDTEAFF TGTGCCATCGTGGGGGACACTGAAGCTTTCTTT
TRBJ1-1 many TRBV12-3/TRBV12-4 12 NA CASRAANTEAFF TGTGCCAGCAGGGCAGCGAACACTGAAGCTTTCTTT
TRBJ2-5 many TRBV29-1 12 NA CSARDNQETQYF TGCAGCGCCCGGGATAACCAAGAGACCCAGTACTTC
TRBJ1-5 many TRBV27 14 NA CASSQGRGNQPQHF TGTGCCAGCAGCCAGGGACGGGGCAATCAGCCCCAGCATTTT
TRBJ2-4 NA TRBV28 13 TRBD1 CASRQGAQNIQYF TGTGCCAGCAGGCAGGGGGCCCAAAACATTCAGTACTTC
TRBJ2-1 NA TRBV5-1 15 TRBD2 CASSLEGLADNEQFF TGCGCCAGCAGCTTGGAGGGACTAGCGGACAATGAGCAGTTCTTC
TRBJ2-3 few TRBV3-1 14 TRBD2 CASSPQRGEDTQYF TGTGCCAGCAGCCCCCAGCGGGGGGAAGATACGCAGTATTTT
TRBJ2-7 many TRBV5-1 13 TRBD1 CASSLPGGGEQYF TGCGCCAGCAGCTTGCCAGGGGGCGGCGAGCAGTACTTC